Each of the 28 T cell receptor beta chains below was sequenced from the same sample in a study of response to subunit inactivated influenza vaccine. TCRdb reprocessed the RT-PCR reads via MiXCR and lists one record per CDR3 protein. The repertoire holds about 310,000 distinct CDR3 sequences, with 22% as singletons. The specimen was PBMCs from blood, collected approximately 22 months after vaccination. These receptors were collected from a man between 45 and 75 years old who received an inactivated influenza vaccine.

The J gene is TRBJ2-3, the V gene TRBV7-9, with 10 positions matching TRBD1. Germline values: CDR1 SEHNR, CDR2 FQNEAQ (reference sequence). This CDR3 spans 15 amino acids. V gave up 7 bases and J gave up 3 bases; unmatched junction bases: 7. The CDR3 spells CASIHGTGVTDTQYF. The CDR3 nucleotides read TGTGCCAGCATCCATGGGACAGGGGTGACAGATACGCAGTATTTT.

The table lists this clonotype with a few counts. The chain has TRBV9 and TRBJ2-1; TRBD1 matches 7 bases. CDR1 and CDR2 (germline): SGDLS, YYNGEE. The CDR3 is 15 residues long. V shed 4 bases and J 3 bases; nucleotides not matched to a gene: 7. CDR3 bases: TGTGCCAGCAGCCCCCGACAGGGATTCTACAATGAGCAGTTCTTC. This codes for CASSPRQGFYNEQFF.

The V and J genes are TRBV18 and TRBJ1-2; D unclear. Germline loops: CDR1 KGHSH, CDR2 LQKENI. The CDR3 is 13 residues long. V was shortened by 4 bases and J by 7 bases, with 13 bases between the two germline ends. CDR3 sequence reads: CASSQRQPFGYTF. The CDR3 DNA reads as TGTGCCAGCTCACAGAGGCAGCCCTTTGGCTACACCTTC. The full variable domain, completed using reference TRBV18 and TRBJ1-2, is NAGVMQNPRHLVRRRGQEARLRCSPMKGHSHVYWYRQLPEEGLKFMVYLQKENIIDESGMPKERFSAEFPKEGPSILRIQQVVRGDSAAYFCASSQRQPFGYTFGSGTRLTVV.

This clonotype was detected a few times. The chain employs TRBV18 and TRBJ1-5, with D possibly matching TRBD1 (6 bases). The V and J ends lost 1 base and 0 bases respectively, with 10 bases between them. The CDR3 loop spans 16 amino acids. Per germline, CDR1 KGHSH and CDR2 LQKENI. CDR3 nucleotides: TGTGCCAGCTCACCACGGACAGACTATAGCAATCAGCCCCAGCATTTT. It codes for CASSPRTDYSNQPQHF.

This clonotype has more than one count but fewer than ten. The chain links TRBV28 to TRBJ1-5; 8 nucleotides line up with TRBD1. Germline assignment: CDR1 MDHEN and CDR2 SYDVKM. Trimming at V came to 9 bases and at J to 2 bases, leaving 15 bases not matched to a gene. This CDR3 spans 17 amino acids. In DNA form, the CDR3 reads TGTGCCAGTTTGGAGGGAGGTTGGGGACAGGGCAATCAGCCCCAGCATTTT. Residues: CASLEGGWGQGNQPQHF.

This rearrangement joins TRBV6-2 or TRBV6-3 to TRBJ2-5, with 7 bases that match TRBD1. The germline V gene has CDR1 MNHEY and CDR2 SVGEGT. J lost 5 bases, V lost 0 bases, and 9 bases had no gene match. CDR3 length: 16 amino acids. The CDR3 spells CASSYSTTGARETQYF. The DNA of the CDR3 is TGTGCCAGCAGTTACTCGACTACAGGGGCGCGCGAGACCCAGTACTTC.

CDR3 amino acids: CASSPNRQGVSYGYTF. The CDR3 DNA sequence: TGTGCCAGCAGCCCGAACAGACAGGGCGTGAGCTATGGCTACACCTTC. The chain recombines TRBV5-6 with TRBJ1-2, with 7 bases identical to TRBD1. V lost 4 bases to trimming and J lost 4 bases; unmatched junction nucleotides: 13. Germline V gene data show CDR1 as SGHDT and CDR2 as YYEEEE. CDR3 length: 16 amino acids.

This clonotype has ten or more counts. The chain joins TRBV12-3 or TRBV12-4 to TRBJ1-4; D is uncertain. The CDR3 runs to 14 residues. The V gene lost 6 bases and the J gene lost 0 bases, with 8 bases spanning the gap. The CDR3 bases are TGTGCCAGCAGCTACGATGCAACTAATGAAAAACTGTTTTTT. Amino acid sequence: CASSYDATNEKLFF.

The CDR3 reads CASSSAGGPDTQYF. The CDR3 bases are TGTGCCAGCAGCTCAGCGGGGGGGCCTGATACGCAGTATTTT. The V call is TRBV7-2, the J call TRBJ2-3; 10 nucleotides align to TRBD2. Germline loops: CDR1 SGHTA, CDR2 FQGNSA. The CDR3 loop spans 14 amino acids. J gave up 6 bases and V 4 bases, and 4 bases lay outside the gene matches.

Only a few counts were recorded for this clonotype. The chain recombines TRBV4-3 with TRBJ2-2, with 16 bases fitting TRBD2. Per the germline V gene, CDR1 is LGHNA and CDR2 is YSLEER. The CDR3 consists of 17 residues. V was clipped by 4 bases and J by 7 bases; unmatched bases: 6. In DNA form, the CDR3 reads TGCGCCAGCAGCCGCGGGACTAGCGGGAGGGCCGTCGGGGAGCTGTTTTTT. This sequence encodes CASSRGTSGRAVGELFF.

This clonotype appeared a few times. The genes are TRBV30 and TRBJ1-5; D might be TRBD1 (5 bases). Trimming removed 2 bases at V and 1 base at J, with 9 bases between. Germline lookup yields CDR1 GTSNPN and CDR2 SVGIG (reference sequence). The length of the CDR3 is 14 residues. The chain's CDR3 is CAWSPAGSNQPQHF. In nucleotides, the CDR3 is TGTGCCTGGAGTCCGGCAGGGAGCAATCAGCCCCAGCATTTT.

In this sample, this clonotype turned up a few times. In DNA, the CDR3 is TGTGCCAGCGGGGGGACAGGGCTGGGGAATCAGCCCCAGCATTTT. Its protein is CASGGTGLGNQPQHF. V gene TRBV6-1 combines with J gene TRBJ1-5, with 9 positions matching TRBD1. With V trimmed by 8 bases and J by 4 bases, 9 bases remained unmatched. The CDR3 is made up of 15 amino acids. Germline CDR1 and CDR2: MNHNS and SASEGT.

This clonotype has more than one count but fewer than ten. The chain has TRBV4-3 and TRBJ2-3; D uncertain. Trimming cost V 4 bases and J 0 bases, with 5 bases left between them. The germline gives CDR1 LGHNA, CDR2 YSLEER. CDR3 length: 13 residues. The CDR3 region has the DNA TGCGCCAGCAGCCGATCTAGCACAGATACGCAGTATTTT. Translated, it gives CASSRSSTDTQYF.

This clonotype was seen a few times. The V gene is TRBV20-1, the J gene TRBJ2-3; D remains unclear. Per the germline V gene, CDR1 is DFQATT and CDR2 is SNEGSKA (reference sequence). CDR3 length equals 13 residues. With 3 bases removed from V and 3 bases from J, the gap between germline ends came to 10 bases. The CDR3 nucleotides are TGCAGTGCTAGGGAGCCCGGGACAGATACGCAGTATTTT. Protein product: CSAREPGTDTQYF.

The chain links TRBV7-9 to TRBJ2-5; D uncertain. The CDR3 runs 13 residues. CDR1 and CDR2 (germline): SEHNR, FQNEAQ (reference sequence). V was pared by 0 bases and J by 4 bases, with 6 bases between. In DNA, the CDR3 is TGTGCCAGCAGCTTAGCAGTGGGAGAGACCCAGTACTTC. Amino acids: CASSLAVGETQYF.

This clonotype came up a few times. V gene TRBV20-1 combines with J gene TRBJ1-3; TRBD1 might be the D (5 bases). The CDR3 is 15 residues long. Trimming took off 4 bases at V and 0 bases at J, with 13 bases between the two ends. Germline V gives CDR1 DFQATT, CDR2 SNEGSKA (reference sequence). Here the CDR3 DNA reads TGCAGTGCTACCGAGGGGCAACTCTCTGGAAACACCATATATTTT. Its protein product is CSATEGQLSGNTIYF.

This clonotype has more than one count but fewer than ten. The chain carries TRBV9 and TRBJ1-1; no clear D. Germline V gene data show CDR1 as SGDLS and CDR2 as YYNGEE. V was clipped by 0 bases and J by 6 bases, with 15 bases between them. This CDR3 region has 15 residues. The CDR3 protein is CASSVVGGHRAEAFF. The CDR3 bases are TGTGCCAGCAGCGTAGTTGGAGGGCATCGGGCTGAAGCTTTCTTT.

This clonotype was detected ten times or more. The V gene is TRBV19, the J gene TRBJ1-4, with D possibly TRBD1 on 5 matching bases. CDR1 and CDR2 (germline): LNHDA, SQIVND (reference sequence). This CDR3 has 15 residues. The ends were cut back, 5 bases at V and 0 bases at J, with 10 bases in the middle. The CDR3 loop is CASSPQTATNEKLFF. The CDR3 coding sequence is TGTGCCAGTAGTCCACAGACAGCAACTAATGAAAAACTGTTTTTT.

This clonotype was detected a few times. The chain employs TRBV7-2 and TRBJ2-4; 8 nucleotides align to TRBD1. V was pared by 5 bases and J by 0 bases, with 9 bases of the junction left unmatched. Germline V gives CDR1 SGHTA, CDR2 FQGNSA. The CDR3 is 17 amino acids. CDR3 nucleotide sequence: TGTGCCAGCAGCATTCGTGGACAGGGCCTAGCCAAAAACATTCAGTACTTC. Translated, it gives CASSIRGQGLAKNIQYF.

Notes on this clonotype: Being one base from a much bigger clone, this may be a read error. The CDR3: CACSLRGALQGYTF. In nucleotides, the CDR3 is TGTGCCTGCAGCTTACGGGGGGCACTTCAAGGCTACACCTTC. V is TRBV7-2 and J is TRBJ1-2; TRBD1 might be the D (6 bases). Germline CDR1 and CDR2: SGHTA and FQGNSA. The CDR3 spans 14 residues.

This clonotype came up many times. J is TRBJ2-7 and V is TRBV3-1; 11 bases fit TRBD2. V lost 0 bases to trimming and J lost 6 bases; unmatched junction nucleotides: 4. The CDR3 has 15 amino acids. CDR1 LGHDT and CDR2 YNNKEL come from the germline V gene (reference sequence). The CDR3 loop reads CASSQDSGRASEQYF. DNA of the CDR3: TGTGCCAGCAGCCAAGATAGCGGGAGGGCCTCCGAGCAGTACTTC.

This clonotype was seen a handful of times. The V gene is TRBV11-2, the J gene TRBJ1-3; D uncertain. The germline CDR1 and CDR2 sequences are SGHAT and FQNNGV. V lost 1 base, J lost 2 bases, and 18 bases lay in between. This CDR3 region has 18 residues. This CDR3 is CASSLGAPDQRTGNTIYF. CDR3 coding DNA: TGTGCCAGCAGCTTAGGGGCCCCGGACCAGCGGACTGGAAACACCATATATTTT.

The genes are TRBV7-9 and TRBJ1-2; no clear D. Trimming cost V 1 base and J 6 bases, with 9 bases left between them. Per germline, CDR1 SEHNR and CDR2 FQNEAQ (reference sequence). This CDR3 is 13 amino acids long. The CDR3 protein is CASSLVRRDGYTF. CDR3 nucleotides: TGTGCCAGCAGCTTAGTACGCCGGGATGGCTACACCTTC.

V usage is TRBV6-2 or TRBV6-3 and J usage is TRBJ2-4; TRBD1 matches 7 bases. The CDR3 is made up of 15 amino acids. V lost 6 bases to trimming and J lost 7 bases; unmatched junction nucleotides: 12. CDR1 is MNHEY and CDR2 is SVGEGT in the germline V gene. The CDR3 DNA reads TGTGCCAGCAGCCGGGACAGCCCCTGGGGTAACATTCAGTACTTC. Encoded protein: CASSRDSPWGNIQYF.

This clonotype was recorded a few times. In DNA form, the CDR3 reads TGCAGTGCACACCGGGGGGCGAGCGGGACTGAAGCTTTCTTT. The encoded protein is CSAHRGASGTEAFF. The chain is built from TRBV20-1 and TRBJ1-1; a possible D gene is TRBD1 (6 bases). V lost 6 bases, J lost 5 bases, and 19 bases lay in between. Germline lookup yields CDR1 DFQATT and CDR2 SNEGSKA (reference sequence). This CDR3 spans 14 amino acids.

V is TRBV28 and J is TRBJ1-2; possible D gene TRBD1, 5 bases. This CDR3 has 16 amino acids. In germline, CDR1 is MDHEN, CDR2 SYDVKM. V lost 3 bases to trimming and J lost 0 bases, with 14 bases between them. CDR3 coding DNA: TGTGCCAGCAGTTTCCTTGCTCGGGGCTCTAACTATGGCTACACCTTC. This encodes CASSFLARGSNYGYTF.

This clonotype has only a few counts. The J gene is TRBJ2-3, the V gene TRBV4-2, with a tentative D call TRBD1 (5 bases). Trimming left V 0 bases short and J 4 bases short, with 11 bases between. The length of the CDR3 is 15 residues. CDR1 and CDR2 from the germline V gene are LGHNA and YNFKEQ. CDR3 amino acids: CASSQDWQGSDTQYF. For the CDR3, the DNA is TGTGCCAGCAGCCAAGATTGGCAGGGTTCAGATACGCAGTATTTT.

The V call is TRBV9, the J call TRBJ1-2, with D tentatively TRBD1 (5 bases). From germline, CDR1 is SGDLS and CDR2 YYNGEE. This CDR3 contains 15 residues. V was shortened by 4 bases and J by 6 bases, with 19 bases between the two germline ends. CDR3 in amino acids: CASSPQGGRLHGYTF. DNA for the CDR3: TGTGCCAGCAGCCCCCAGGGCGGTCGATTACATGGCTACACCTTC.